What follows describes a single TCR beta chain. The antigen remains unidentified. Both 60 Vbeta primers and 13 Jbeta primers went into the PCR. Some clones are missing from TCRdb's copy, which holds only in-frame ones; the method was immunoSEQ multiplex PCR. The sample includes over 200,000 clones, 82% of them seen just once. This record belongs to a study of cytomegalovirus exposure and HLA in healthy donors. Germline V gene lookup returns CDR1 KGHSH and CDR2 LQKENI. Trimming removed 1 base from V and 0 bases from J, with 7 bases in between. The CDR3 is 14 amino acids. Overall study findings and caveats: TCR beta chain V- and J-gene trimming was linked, in a later analysis, to a missense variant in DCLRE1C. A later analysis reportedly identified an Asian-associated ancestry cluster as carrying fewer N-insertions than the 666-donor mean.

The chain is built from TRBV18 and TRBJ2-7, with D tentatively TRBD1 (6 bases). The sequenced sample was PBMCs. This TCR was sampled from a middle-aged woman in good health and CMV-seropositive. In DNA form, the CDR3 reads TGTGCCAGCTCACCACGGACAGTCTCCTACGAGCAGTACTTC. Amino acid sequence: CASSPRTVSYEQYF.